This is a list of T cell receptor beta chains from one sample in a study of blood T cell repertoires in COVID-19. The protocol was immunoSEQ multiplex PCR, while the TCRdb copy is restricted to in-frame clones and leaves out a portion. The sample has 650,000 to 800,000 clones, approximately 90% seen once; the top ten hold around 0.3%. Sample: peripheral blood. Receptors were obtained from a woman aged 18-29 years with acute or convalescent COVID-19. Both conserved end residues are part of each CDR3. Each record gives: CDR3 length, V gene, D gene, J gene, clone size, CDR3 protein, CDR3 DNA. D genes are given only for firm matches. Some rows have no size entry. The others give once, few or many, or a class for an expanded clone.

>14|TRBV6-5|NA|TRBJ1-5|NA
CASSYSRSLQPQHF
TGTGCCAGCAGTTACTCGAGGAGCCTTCAGCCCCAGCATTTT
>16|TRBV27|NA|TRBJ1-2|NA
CASSGQSLPFPYGYTF
TGTGCCAGCAGTGGGCAGTCTCTCCCCTTCCCCTATGGCTACACCTTC
>17|TRBV5-6|NA|TRBJ2-1|NA
CASSLGGQWSSYNEQFF
TGTGCCAGCAGCTTGGGAGGACAGTGGAGCTCCTACAATGAGCAGTTCTTC
>14|TRBV28|TRBD1|TRBJ1-2|NA
CASSVTGTNYGYTF
TGTGCCAGCAGTGTGACAGGGACTAACTATGGCTACACCTTC
>13|TRBV9|NA|TRBJ1-2|NA
CASSVGNSYGYTF
TGTGCCAGCAGCGTAGGTAACAGCTATGGCTACACCTTC
>12|TRBV7-3|NA|TRBJ2-1|NA
CASSLNREEQFF
TGTGCCAGCAGCTTAAATAGGGAGGAGCAGTTCTTC
>16|TRBV7-2|NA|TRBJ2-3|NA
CASSPPRGAGTDTQYF
TGTGCCAGCAGCCCCCCCCGGGGGGCGGGCACAGATACGCAGTATTTT
>15|TRBV7-6|NA|TRBJ1-1|NA
CASSPRAQLNTEAFF
TGTGCCAGCAGCCCCAGGGCGCAACTGAACACTGAAGCTTTCTTT
>16|TRBV7-2|NA|TRBJ1-2|NA
CASSPLRKHQDYGYTF
TGTGCCAGCAGCCCCCTCCGAAAACACCAAGACTATGGCTACACCTTC
>11|TRBV18|TRBD1|TRBJ1-1|NA
CASSGDSEAFF
TGTGCCAGCTCAGGGGACAGTGAAGCTTTCTTT
>13|TRBV6-5|TRBD1|TRBJ2-3|NA
CATGDRVTDTQYF
TGTGCCACCGGGGACAGGGTCACAGATACGCAGTATTTT
>13|TRBV27|NA|TRBJ1-2|NA
CASSFSAAGGYTF
TGTGCCAGCAGTTTCAGTGCCGCGGGGGGCTACACCTTC
>16|TRBV7-3|TRBD2|TRBJ2-1|NA
CASSLLAGATYNEQFF
TGTGCCAGCAGCTTACTAGCGGGGGCCACCTACAATGAGCAGTTCTTC
>15|TRBV29-1|TRBD1|TRBJ1-1|NA
CSVARDRGSGAEAFF
TGCAGCGTTGCCCGGGACAGAGGTTCGGGCGCTGAAGCTTTCTTT
>14|TRBV4-1|NA|TRBJ2-1|NA
CASSQNRVIDEQFF
TGCGCCAGCAGCCAAAACAGGGTGATCGATGAGCAGTTCTTC
>15|TRBV6-1|NA|TRBJ1-2|NA
CASSEIWATNYGYTF
TGTGCCAGCAGTGAAATCTGGGCAACAAACTATGGCTACACCTTC
>12|TRBV9|TRBD1|TRBJ1-2|NA
CASSGQGYGYTF
TGTGCCAGCAGCGGACAGGGCTATGGCTACACCTTC
>12|TRBV5-6|NA|TRBJ2-4|NA
CASSQQGNIQYF
TGTGCCAGCAGCCAACAGGGTAACATTCAGTACTTC
>16|TRBV19|TRBD1|TRBJ1-5|NA
CASSIRGGQGYQPQHF
TGTGCCAGTAGTATCCGGGGCGGACAGGGGTATCAGCCCCAGCATTTT
>13|TRBV11-2|TRBD2|TRBJ2-5|NA
CASSRSGGETQYF
TGTGCCAGCAGCCGAAGCGGGGGAGAGACCCAGTACTTC
>12|TRBV30|TRBD1|TRBJ2-5|NA
CAWSTGGGTQYF
TGTGCCTGGAGTACAGGGGGAGGGACCCAGTACTTC
>15|TRBV6-1|NA|TRBJ1-6|few
CASSEEPEAYSPLHF
TGTGCCAGCAGTGAAGAACCAGAGGCCTATTCACCCCTCCACTTT
>12|TRBV9|NA|TRBJ2-7|NA
CASSVLAGEQYF
TGTGCCAGCAGCGTTTTGGCGGGCGAGCAGTACTTC
>15|TRBV30|TRBD1|TRBJ1-2|once
CAWSHKDRALYGYTF
TGTGCCTGGAGTCATAAGGACAGGGCCCTTTATGGCTACACCTTC
>13|TRBV6-5|TRBD1|TRBJ1-1|NA
CASRTGGSTEAFF
TGTGCCAGCAGAACAGGGGGATCCACTGAAGCTTTCTTT
>14|TRBV3-1/TRBV3-2|NA|TRBJ2-1|NA
CASSQHQGNDEQFF
TGTGCCAGCAGCCAGCACCAGGGAAACGATGAGCAGTTCTTC
>15|TRBV30|NA|TRBJ2-7|NA
CAWSTLDIPPYEQYF
TGTGCCTGGAGTACCCTCGACATACCACCTTACGAGCAGTACTTC
>14|TRBV19|TRBD1|TRBJ1-5|NA
CASRDREPNQPQHF
TGTGCCAGTAGAGACAGGGAACCAAATCAGCCCCAGCATTTT
>20|TRBV4-1|TRBD2|TRBJ2-3|once
CASSQGPLAGGRRSTDTQYF
TGCGCCAGCAGCCAAGGGCCCTTAGCGGGGGGGCGAAGGAGCACAGATACGCAGTATTTT
>12|TRBV5-5|NA|TRBJ1-6|NA
CASSLLGGPLHF
TGTGCCAGCAGCTTATTGGGGGGACCCCTCCACTTT
>13|TRBV6-5|NA|TRBJ1-1|NA
CASSTTENTEAFF
TGTGCCAGCAGTACCACAGAGAACACTGAAGCTTTCTTT
>15|TRBV6-5|TRBD1|TRBJ1-1|NA
CASTRTGKGDTEAFF
TGTGCCAGCACCCGGACAGGGAAGGGGGACACTGAAGCTTTCTTT
>13|TRBV29-1|NA|TRBJ1-1|NA
CSAGRSGNTEAFF
TGCAGCGCTGGGAGGAGCGGGAACACTGAAGCTTTCTTT
>13|TRBV19|NA|TRBJ1-1|once
CASSAVVSTEAFF
TGTGCCAGTAGTGCGGTGGTGAGCACTGAAGCTTTCTTT
>17|TRBV27|TRBD1|TRBJ1-3|NA
CASSLSGDRSSGNTIYF
TGTGCCAGCAGTTTATCGGGGGACAGATCCTCTGGAAACACCATATATTTT
>19|TRBV15|NA|TRBJ1-2|NA
CATSRTGLLWVEGDYGYTF
TGTGCCACCAGCAGGACAGGTCTCCTGTGGGTTGAGGGTGACTATGGCTACACCTTC
>16|TRBV10-3|TRBD1|TRBJ2-1|NA
CAISGTRDSAYNEQFF
TGTGCCATCAGTGGTACCCGGGACAGTGCCTACAATGAGCAGTTCTTC
>16|TRBV9|TRBD2|TRBJ2-1|NA
CASSPTDSNGRNEQFF
TGTGCCAGCAGCCCCACCGACTCCAACGGGAGGAATGAGCAGTTCTTC
>15|TRBV6-5|NA|TRBJ2-2|NA
CASSYGSGNTGELFF
TGTGCCAGCAGTTACGGTAGCGGGAACACCGGGGAGCTGTTTTTT
>16|TRBV10-3|NA|TRBJ2-2|NA
CAISEGQGGNTGELFF
TGTGCCATCAGTGAGGGGCAGGGGGGTAACACCGGGGAGCTGTTTTTT
>15|TRBV6-1|TRBD1|TRBJ1-5|NA
CASSERDSENQPQHF
TGTGCCAGCAGTGAACGGGACAGTGAGAATCAGCCCCAGCATTTT
>15|TRBV7-6|TRBD1|TRBJ1-4|once
CASSRRGQVNEKLFF
TGTGCCAGCAGCCGCCGGGGACAGGTGAATGAAAAACTGTTTTTT